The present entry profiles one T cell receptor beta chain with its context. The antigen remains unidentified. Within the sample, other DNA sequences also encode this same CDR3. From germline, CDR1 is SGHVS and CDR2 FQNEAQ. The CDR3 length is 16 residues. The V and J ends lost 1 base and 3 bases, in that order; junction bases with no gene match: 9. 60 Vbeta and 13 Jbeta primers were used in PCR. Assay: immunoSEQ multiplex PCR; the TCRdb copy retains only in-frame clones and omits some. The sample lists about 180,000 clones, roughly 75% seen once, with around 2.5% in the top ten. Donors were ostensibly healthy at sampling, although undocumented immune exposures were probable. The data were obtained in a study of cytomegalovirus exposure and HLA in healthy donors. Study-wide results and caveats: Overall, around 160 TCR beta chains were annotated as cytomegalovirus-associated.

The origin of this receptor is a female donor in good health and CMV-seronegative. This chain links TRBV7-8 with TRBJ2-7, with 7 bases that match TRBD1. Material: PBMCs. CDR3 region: CASSLVIRGQYYEQYF. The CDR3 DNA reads TGTGCCAGCAGCTTAGTTATCAGGGGACAGTACTACGAGCAGTACTTC.